The TCR beta chain described here comes from a study of identical twins (dated by TCRdb to the mid-2010s). In the study overall: To test whether fetal clonotypes persist, the study used deep sequencing on TCR alpha and beta repertoires from monozygotic twins, unrelated adults of various ages, and cord blood. Replicate twin experiments were performed at different times using different library preparation protocols to rule out contamination. What the research found in general, with its limitations: Invariant T cells such as MAIT and iNKT could partly confound zero-insertion analyses, although diverse VJ usage argued against such confounding for most clonotypes. Compared with coincidental sharing between unrelated individuals, out-of-frame TCR alpha sequences shared between twins showed an excess of sequences with low generation probability. Abundant cord blood beta clonotypes had fewer insertions, young adult naive repertoires showed a similar but weaker trend, and memory repertoires showed no such trend. Conclusions relied on cross-sectional statistical analysis, since the same donors could not be followed over many years. Excess twin sharing in beta out-of-frame sequences was weaker because fewer shared sequences lowered the signal-to-noise ratio. Out-of-frame TCR alpha sharing in monozygotic twins was systematically underestimated by recombination models, whereas sharing between unrelated individuals was in agreement with the recombination models.

The library came from 5' RACE. TCRdb lists the instrument as Illumina HiSeq 2000. Template switching added a universal primer binding site, and the final cDNA carried a unique molecular identifier that allowed TCR cDNA molecules to be counted accurately. Specific primers in the conserved constant-segment region were used to synthesize first-strand cDNA for TCR alpha and beta chains. Each cDNA library was double barcoded, with a SMART-Mk sample barcode plus Illumina barcodes, to control for contamination. TruSeq adapter sequences, together with Illumina sample barcodes, were added in two successive PCR steps. TCR alpha and beta cDNA libraries were sequenced on the Illumina HiSeq platform with custom primers. Turning to the authors' computational methods: MiGEC processed the raw reads to extract unique molecular identifiers, while MiXCR was used to determine the CDR3 positions. Recombination models were inferred per individual with the repgenHMM and IGoR tools using an EM algorithm. Shared clonotype analysis was performed with the tcR package in R, normalizing sharing by the product of cloneset sizes. To study raw recombination free of thymic and clonal selection effects, out-of-frame nonproductive sequences were analyzed. The public reads were reprocessed in TCRdb via fastp at Q25 and MiXCR, keeping in-frame beta chains. Each CDR3 protein gets just one entry, which takes the most common genes and DNA from the rows behind it. In this record, the V and J calls reflect TCRdb's handling and not the investigators' own analysis. This sample holds nearly 650,000 distinct CDR3 sequences; around 7.4% were observed only once. 1.6% of the sample is in the top ten clones.

Only healthy Caucasian donors were included. The twin cohort comprised three pairs of female monozygotic twins, all aged roughly 18 to 30 years. RNA for TCR libraries was isolated from peripheral blood mononuclear cells. A word on this clonotype: Its antigen has not been determined. The input lacks base qualities; no much larger clone sits a single base away.

In the germline V gene, CDR1 corresponds to MNHEY and CDR2 to SVGAGI. Including the terminal cysteine and phenylalanine, the CDR3 comprises 15 residues. Kept here is only the CDR3 DNA, which spans 45 bases and is read in frame from base 1. V drops 2 bases and J drops 6 bases, leaving 16 bases in between. This sample was shared with a second study, whose subject was yellow fever vaccine responses in identical twins. The second source states: According to the authors, the vaccine-induced T cell response in identical twins seemed to be partly convergent and partly specific to each individual. Focusing on identical twins, the study followed the T cell clones that responded to the vaccine, and did so with precision.

The sequencing sample was made of PBMCs. This TCR was recovered from a woman aged 18-29 years in good health. The rearranged segments are TRBV6-5 and TRBJ2-5; the D gene is not confidently resolved. The CDR3 is CASSYGAVEWKTQYF. The DNA sequence is given as TGTGCCAGCAGTTACGGTGCGGTGGAGTGGAAGACCCAGTACTTC.